The clone carrying this TCR beta chain was seen more than once but under ten times. Antigen unknown. The data are from a study of vaccination and CD4 T cells after COVID-19. Noted treatment: roughly 10-day PBMC culture with coronavirus spike peptide pools or control peptides (ViraFEST assay). Oncomine TCR Beta short-read sequencing was applied to DNA from cultured CD4+ T cells. Using its own MiXCR run on the PCR reads, TCRdb lists one record per CDR3 protein. The table has 8,400 or so distinct CDR3 sequences, around 69% seen once. This receptor was taken from a human donor who had recovered from COVID-19. The sequenced sample was CD4+ T cells from blood, cultured in vitro.

The CDR3 sequence: CASSLQGSGQETQYF. As DNA, the CDR3 is TGTGCCAGCAGCTTGCAGGGGAGCGGACAAGAGACCCAGTACTTC. The genes are TRBV7-2 and TRBJ2-5, with D maybe TRBD1 (6 bases). The germline CDR1 and CDR2 sequences are SGHTA and FQGNSA. Trimming stripped 3 bases from V and 2 bases from J, with 13 bases between. The CDR3 consists of 15 residues. Combining the CDR3 with reference TRBV7-2 and TRBJ2-5 gives the whole variable domain GAGVSQSPSNKVTEKGKDVELRCDPISGHTALYWYRQSLGQGLEFLIYFQGNSAPDKSGLPSDRFSAERTGGSVSTLTIQRTQQEDSAVYLCASSLQGSGQETQYFGPGTRLLVL.